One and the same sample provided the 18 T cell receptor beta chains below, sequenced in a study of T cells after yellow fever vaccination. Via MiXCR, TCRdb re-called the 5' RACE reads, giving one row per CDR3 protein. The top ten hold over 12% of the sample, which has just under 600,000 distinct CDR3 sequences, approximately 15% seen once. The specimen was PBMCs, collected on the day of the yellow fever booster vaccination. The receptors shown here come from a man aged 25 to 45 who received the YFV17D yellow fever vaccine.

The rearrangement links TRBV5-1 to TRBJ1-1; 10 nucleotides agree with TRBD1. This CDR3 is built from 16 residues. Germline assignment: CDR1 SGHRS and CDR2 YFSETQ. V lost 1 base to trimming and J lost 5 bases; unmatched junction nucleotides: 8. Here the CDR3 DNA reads TGCGCCAGCAGCTTGACCTCGGGGACAGGGGAGACTGAAGCTTTCTTT. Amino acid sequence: CASSLTSGTGETEAFF.

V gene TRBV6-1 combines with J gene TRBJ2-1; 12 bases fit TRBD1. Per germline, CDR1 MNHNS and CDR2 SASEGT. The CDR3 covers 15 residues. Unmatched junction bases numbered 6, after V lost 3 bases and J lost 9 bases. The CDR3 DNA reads TGTGCCAGCAGTGATGTGGGACAGGGGGCGGTTGAGCAGTTCTTC. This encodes CASSDVGQGAVEQFF.

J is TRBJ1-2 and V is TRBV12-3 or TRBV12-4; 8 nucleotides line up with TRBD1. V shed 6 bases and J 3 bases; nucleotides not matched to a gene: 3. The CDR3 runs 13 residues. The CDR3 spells CASRQGDDYGYTF. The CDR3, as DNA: TGTGCCAGCAGACAGGGGGACGACTATGGCTACACCTTC.

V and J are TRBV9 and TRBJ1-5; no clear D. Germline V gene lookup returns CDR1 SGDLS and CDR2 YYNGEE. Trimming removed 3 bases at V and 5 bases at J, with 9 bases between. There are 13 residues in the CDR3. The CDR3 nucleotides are TGTGCCAGCAGCGGTACCTTAGATCAGCCCCAGCATTTT. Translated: CASSGTLDQPQHF. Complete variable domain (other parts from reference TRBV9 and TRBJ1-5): DSGVTQTPKHLITATGQRVTLRCSPRSGDLSVYWYQQSLDQGLQFLIQYYNGEERAKGNILERFSAQQFPDLHSELNLSSLELGDSALYFCASSGTLDQPQHFGDGTRLSIL.

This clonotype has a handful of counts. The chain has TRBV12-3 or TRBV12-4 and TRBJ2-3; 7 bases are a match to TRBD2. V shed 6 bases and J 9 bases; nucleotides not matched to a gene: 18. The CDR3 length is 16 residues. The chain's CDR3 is CASSPSLASGDQTQYF. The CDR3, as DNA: TGTGCCAGCAGCCCTAGTCTGGCGAGCGGGGACCAAACGCAGTATTTT.

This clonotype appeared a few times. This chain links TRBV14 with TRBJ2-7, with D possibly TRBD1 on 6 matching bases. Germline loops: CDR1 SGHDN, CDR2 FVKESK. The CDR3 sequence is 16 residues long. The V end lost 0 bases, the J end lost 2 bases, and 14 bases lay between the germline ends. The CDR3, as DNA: TGTGCCAGCAGCCAAGATATGGGACACCGTACCTACGAGCAGTACTTC. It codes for CASSQDMGHRTYEQYF.

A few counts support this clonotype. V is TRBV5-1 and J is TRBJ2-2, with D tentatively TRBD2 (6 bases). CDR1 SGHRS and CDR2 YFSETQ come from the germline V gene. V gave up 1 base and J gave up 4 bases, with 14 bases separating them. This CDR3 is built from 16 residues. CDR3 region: CASSLPPTSGTGELFF. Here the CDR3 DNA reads TGCGCCAGCAGCTTGCCGCCGACTAGTGGCACCGGGGAGCTGTTTTTT.

CDR3 in DNA: TGTGCCAGCAGTTTTCGCGCATTAAGTGGGAATGAGCAGTTCTTC. Its translation: CASSFRALSGNEQFF. The chain couples TRBV27 to TRBJ2-1; D not resolved. CDR1 and CDR2 (germline): MNHEY, SMNVEV (reference sequence). Trimming pared 3 bases from V and 7 bases from J, leaving 16 bases between. This CDR3 spans 15 amino acids.

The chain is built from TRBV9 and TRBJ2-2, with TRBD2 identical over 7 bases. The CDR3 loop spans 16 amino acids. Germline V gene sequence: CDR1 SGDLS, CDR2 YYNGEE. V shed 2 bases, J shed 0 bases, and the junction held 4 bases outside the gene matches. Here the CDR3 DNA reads TGTGCCAGCAGCGTTACTAGCGAGCCGAACACCGGGGAGCTGTTTTTT. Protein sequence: CASSVTSEPNTGELFF.

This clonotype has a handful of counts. The CDR3, as DNA: TGCAGTGCTAGAGATATTGCTAGCGGGTTTACCTACGAGCAGTACTTC. Translating gives CSARDIASGFTYEQYF. V gene TRBV20-1 combines with J gene TRBJ2-7; 8 bases map to TRBD2. This CDR3 is 16 amino acids long. V trimming: 0 bases; J trimming: 2 bases; junction bases outside the gene matches: 9. CDR1 is DFQATT and CDR2 is SNEGSKA in the germline V gene (reference sequence).

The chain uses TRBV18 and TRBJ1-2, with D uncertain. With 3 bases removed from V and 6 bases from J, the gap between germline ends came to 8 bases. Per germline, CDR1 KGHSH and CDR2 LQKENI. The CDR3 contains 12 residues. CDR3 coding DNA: TGTGCCAGCTCACCTGAACTTCATGGCTACACCTTC. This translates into CASSPELHGYTF.

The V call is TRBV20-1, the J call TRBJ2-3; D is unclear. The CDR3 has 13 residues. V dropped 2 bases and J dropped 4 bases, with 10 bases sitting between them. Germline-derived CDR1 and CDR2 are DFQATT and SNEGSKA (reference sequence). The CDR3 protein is CSARSFTADTQYF. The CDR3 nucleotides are TGCAGTGCTAGATCGTTTACAGCAGATACGCAGTATTTT.

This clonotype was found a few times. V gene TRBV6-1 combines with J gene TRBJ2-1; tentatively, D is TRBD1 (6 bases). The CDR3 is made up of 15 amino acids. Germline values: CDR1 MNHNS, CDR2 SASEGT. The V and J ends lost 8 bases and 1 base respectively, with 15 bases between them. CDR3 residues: CASAATGSSYNEQFF. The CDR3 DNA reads TGTGCCAGCGCCGCCACAGGGTCGTCCTACAATGAGCAGTTCTTC.

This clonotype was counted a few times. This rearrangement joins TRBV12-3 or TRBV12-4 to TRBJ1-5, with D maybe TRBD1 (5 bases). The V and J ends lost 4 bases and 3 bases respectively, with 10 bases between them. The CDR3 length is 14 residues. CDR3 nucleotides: TGTGCCAGCAGTTCCAGGGACTACAATCAGCCCCAGCATTTT. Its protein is CASSSRDYNQPQHF.

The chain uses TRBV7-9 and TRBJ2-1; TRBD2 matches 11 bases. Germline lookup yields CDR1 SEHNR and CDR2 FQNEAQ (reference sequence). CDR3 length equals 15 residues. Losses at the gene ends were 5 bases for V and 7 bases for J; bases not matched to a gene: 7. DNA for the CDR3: TGTGCCAGCAGCAATAGCGGGAGGGCCGGAAATGAGCAGTTCTTC. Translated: CASSNSGRAGNEQFF.

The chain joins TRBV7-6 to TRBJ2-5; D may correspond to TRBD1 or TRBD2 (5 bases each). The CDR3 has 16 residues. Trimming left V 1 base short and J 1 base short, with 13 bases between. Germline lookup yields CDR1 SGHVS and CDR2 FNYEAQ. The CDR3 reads CASSLEGPRSQETQYF. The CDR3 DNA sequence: TGTGCCAGCAGCTTAGAGGGACCCCGGAGCCAAGAGACCCAGTACTTC.

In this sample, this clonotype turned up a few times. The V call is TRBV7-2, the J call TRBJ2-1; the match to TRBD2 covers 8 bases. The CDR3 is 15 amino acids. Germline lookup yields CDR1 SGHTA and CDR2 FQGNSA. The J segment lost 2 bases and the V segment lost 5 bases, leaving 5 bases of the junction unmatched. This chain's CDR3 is CASSPKREPYNEQFF. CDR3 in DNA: TGTGCCAGCAGCCCGAAGCGGGAGCCCTACAATGAGCAGTTCTTC. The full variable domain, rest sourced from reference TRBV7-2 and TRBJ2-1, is GAGVSQSPSNKVTEKGKDVELRCDPISGHTALYWYRQSLGQGLEFLIYFQGNSAPDKSGLPSDRFSAERTGGSVSTLTIQRTQQEDSAVYLCASSPKREPYNEQFFGPGTRLTVL.

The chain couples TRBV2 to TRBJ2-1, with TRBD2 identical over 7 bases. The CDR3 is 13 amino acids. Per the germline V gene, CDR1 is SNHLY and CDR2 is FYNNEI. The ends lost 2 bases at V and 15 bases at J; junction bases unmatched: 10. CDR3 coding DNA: TGTGCCAGCAGTGAAAGGTTGCGGGAGAGACTGTTCTTC. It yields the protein CASSERLRERLFF.